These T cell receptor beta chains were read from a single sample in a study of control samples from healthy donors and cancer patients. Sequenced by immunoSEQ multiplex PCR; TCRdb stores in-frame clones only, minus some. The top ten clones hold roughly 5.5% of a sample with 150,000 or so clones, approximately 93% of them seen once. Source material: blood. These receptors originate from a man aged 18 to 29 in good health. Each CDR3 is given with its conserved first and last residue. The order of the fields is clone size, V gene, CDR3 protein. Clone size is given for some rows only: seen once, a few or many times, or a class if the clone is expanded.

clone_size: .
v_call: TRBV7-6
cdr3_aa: CASSLVTDTYNEQFF

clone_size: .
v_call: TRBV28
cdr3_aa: CASRGTNNQPQHF

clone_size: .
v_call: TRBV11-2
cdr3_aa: CASSSTTRLASNTGELFF

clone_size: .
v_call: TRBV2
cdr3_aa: CASSERAGSALHF

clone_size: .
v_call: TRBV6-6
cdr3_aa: CASSYSLAGGTDTQYF

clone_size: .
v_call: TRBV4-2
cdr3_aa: CASSQDNEQYF

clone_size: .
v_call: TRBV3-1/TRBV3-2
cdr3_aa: CASSQEWDRGNTGELFF

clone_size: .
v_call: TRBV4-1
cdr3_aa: CASSRPGTENTEAFF

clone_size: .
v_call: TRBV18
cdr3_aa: CASSYDRVQGNQPQHF

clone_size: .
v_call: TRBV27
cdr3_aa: CASSKGSDRANTEAFF

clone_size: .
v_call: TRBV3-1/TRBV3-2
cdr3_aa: CASSKQVYTEAFF

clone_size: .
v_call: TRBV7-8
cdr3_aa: CASSPGRNEQFF

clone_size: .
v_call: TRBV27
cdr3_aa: CASNILGGRNNEQFF

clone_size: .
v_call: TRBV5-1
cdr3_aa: CASSLTGEDTEAFF

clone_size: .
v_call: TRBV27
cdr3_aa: CASSPRVRIYEQYF

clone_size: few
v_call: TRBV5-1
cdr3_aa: CASSPLPTGGEKLFF

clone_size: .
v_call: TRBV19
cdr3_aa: CASSSRNQPQHF